This T cell receptor beta chain was obtained from a study of blood T cell repertoires in COVID-19. On the study more broadly: Sources were T cells, B-cell-depleted T cells, or PBMCs; the material itself was cDNA or gDNA.

Germline CDR1 reads MNHEY; CDR2 reads SVGEGT. The V and J ends lost 4 bases and 2 bases, in that order; junction bases with no gene match: 5. This CDR3 region has 15 residues. While infection was still active, Seattle patients were enrolled and then followed longitudinally. Sequenced by immunoSEQ multiplex PCR; TCRdb stores in-frame clones only, minus some. The table shows about 280,000 clones, with almost 90% occurring only once. The rearrangement uses TRBV6-2 or TRBV6-3 and TRBJ1-5, with 7 bases fitting TRBD1. This TCR was sampled from a woman aged 25-40 years with COVID-19, enrolled during active disease. Sequenced material: peripheral blood. The CDR3: CASSSTGSGNQPQHF. The CDR3 bases are TGTGCCAGCAGTTCGACAGGGTCGGGCAATCAGCCCCAGCATTTT.